Detailed here is one T cell receptor beta chain. Germline V gene sequence: CDR1 SGHTA, CDR2 FQGNSA. CDR3 length: 15 residues. The V and J ends lost 5 bases and 3 bases, in that order; junction bases with no gene match: 4. The sample comes from a study of T cells after yellow fever vaccination. At the level of the study: Fractions with few cells were prepared using SMART-Seq v4 Ultra Low Input.

TCR cDNA was made by 5'RACE template switching, adding a universal primer site and UMIs. TCRdb re-analysed the 5' RACE reads in MiXCR, keeping a single row per CDR3 protein. In the table there are approximately 260,000 distinct CDR3 sequences, 13% of which are singletons. The sample here was CD4+ T cells sorted from PBMCs, taken 45 days after the yellow fever booster vaccination. V and J are TRBV7-2 and TRBJ2-1; 10 bases align to TRBD2. The TCR was taken from a man under 40 who received the YFV17D yellow fever vaccine. The CDR3 nucleotides read TGTGCCAGCAGCGCAAGCGGGAGGGTCTACAATGAGCAGTTCTTC. Translating it yields CASSASGRVYNEQFF.